This is a list of T cell receptor beta chains from one sample in a study of post-analysis software for immune sequencing data. Using its own MiXCR run on the PCR reads, TCRdb lists one record per CDR3 protein. The data show some 450,000 distinct CDR3 sequences, less than 45% seen once. Specimen: blood. The source of these receptors is a girl aged 10-17 years with multiple sclerosis. The CDR3 runs from the conserved cysteine through the conserved F or W. D genes are given only for firm matches. A clone size is listed for some rows: how often the clone was seen (once, few, many), or a class if it is expanded.

CASSYPAGTGQETQYF	TGTGCCAGCAGTTACCCGGCCGGGACAGGCCAAGAGACCCAGTACTTC	TRBD1	TRBJ2-5	.	TRBV6-5
CSAREALAGHTDTQYF	TGCAGTGCTAGAGAGGCACTAGCGGGACACACAGATACGCAGTATTTT	TRBD2	TRBJ2-3	.	TRBV20-1
CASTPIAGGGYNEQFF	TGCGCCAGCACCCCCATAGCGGGAGGTGGCTACAATGAGCAGTTCTTC	TRBD2	TRBJ2-1	few	TRBV5-1
CSVEKRAYEQYF	TGCAGCGTTGAAAAACGGGCCTACGAGCAGTACTTC	.	TRBJ2-7	.	TRBV29-1
CASSSREGSFYEQYF	TGTGCCAGCAGCTCACGTGAGGGGTCTTTCTACGAGCAGTACTTC	.	TRBJ2-7	few	TRBV7-8
CASSLVSAQGTQYF	TGTGCCAGCAGTCTCGTGTCGGCACAAGGGACCCAGTACTTC	.	TRBJ2-5	.	TRBV12-3/TRBV12-4
CASSFGQGAETQYF	TGCGCCAGCAGCTTCGGGCAGGGTGCCGAGACCCAGTACTTC	.	TRBJ2-5	few	TRBV5-1
CASSQDLGTDYSPLHF	TGCGCCAGCAGCCAAGATTTGGGGACAGACTATTCACCCCTCCACTTT	TRBD1	TRBJ1-6	few	TRBV4-1
CVIREAESSYEQYF	TGTGTCATCAGGGAGGCAGAGAGCTCCTACGAGCAGTACTTC	.	TRBJ2-7	.	TRBV10-3
CASKRPERQGNGWNEQFF	TGTGCCAGCAAGCGCCCTGAACGACAGGGGAATGGTTGGAATGAGCAGTTCTTC	TRBD1	TRBJ2-1	few	TRBV25-1
CASSATGGLGTEAFF	TGTGCCAGCAGTGCGACAGGGGGCTTGGGCACTGAAGCTTTCTTT	TRBD1	TRBJ1-1	.	TRBV25-1
CASSQPKEGVGPYEQYF	TGCGCCAGCAGCCAACCCAAAGAAGGAGTGGGGCCCTACGAGCAGTACTTC	.	TRBJ2-7	few	TRBV4-1
CASRRDHMNTEAFF	TGTGCCAGCAGACGGGACCACATGAACACTGAAGCTTTCTTT	.	TRBJ1-1	.	TRBV7-3
CSVQLAGKYNEQFF	TGCAGCGTACAACTAGCGGGAAAGTACAATGAGCAGTTCTTC	TRBD2	TRBJ2-1	.	TRBV29-1
CASSLRAGGTEAFF	TGTGCCAGCAGTTTAAGAGCCGGGGGGACTGAAGCTTTCTTT	.	TRBJ1-1	.	TRBV12-3/TRBV12-4
CASSLETEQYF	TGTGCCAGCAGCTTAGAGACTGAGCAGTACTTC	.	TRBJ2-4	.	TRBV11-1
CSVRGLLMNTVAFF	TGCAGCGTTCGGGGGCTTCTTATGAACACTGTAGCTTTCTTT	.	TRBJ1-1	.	TRBV29-1
CSAAPGQEPYEQYF	TGCAGTGCCGCTCCGGGACAGGAACCCTACGAGCAGTACTTC	TRBD1	TRBJ2-7	.	TRBV20-1
CATSEVTGEETQYF	TGTGCCACCAGTGAAGTTACAGGGGAAGAGACCCAGTACTTC	TRBD1	TRBJ2-5	.	TRBV24-1
CATSRDLGLAGDRSYNEQFF	TGTGCCACCAGCAGAGATCTCGGGCTAGCGGGAGATCGGTCCTACAATGAGCAGTTCTTC	TRBD2	TRBJ2-1	.	TRBV15
CSAPTPTGKMNTEAFF	TGCAGCGCCCCCACTCCGACAGGGAAGATGAACACTGAAGCTTTCTTT	TRBD1	TRBJ1-1	.	TRBV29-1
CASRLAFEQYF	TGTGCCAGCAGGCTAGCCTTTGAGCAGTACTTC	.	TRBJ2-7	few	TRBV2
CASSRQEGTYGYTF	TGTGCCAGCAGCCGACAGGAAGGAACCTATGGCTACACCTTC	.	TRBJ1-2	.	TRBV3-1
CSASRDRLGGANVLTF	TGCAGTGCTAGTAGGGATCGCCTTGGAGGGGCCAACGTCCTGACTTTC	.	TRBJ2-6	few	TRBV20-1
CSARLAGSYEQYF	TGCAGTGCTCGACTAGCGGGGTCCTACGAGCAGTACTTC	TRBD2	TRBJ2-7	many	TRBV20-1
CSARKANVLTF	TGCAGTGCCAGGAAGGCCAACGTCCTGACTTTC	.	TRBJ2-6	.	TRBV20-1
CASRTPDTQYF	TGTGCCAGCAGAACACCAGATACGCAGTATTTT	.	TRBJ2-3	.	TRBV6-5
CSARNSWGSGAYNEQYF	TGCAGTGCTAGAAACTCCTGGGGTAGCGGCGCCTACAATGAGCAGTACTTC	.	TRBJ2-7	once	TRBV20-1
CASSWTEYEAFF	TGTGCCAGCAGTTGGACAGAATACGAAGCTTTCTTT	.	TRBJ1-1	.	TRBV7-2
CASSRQAFQETQYF	TGTGCCAGCAGTAGACAGGCGTTCCAAGAGACCCAGTACTTC	.	TRBJ2-5	.	TRBV25-1
CASSFFRSSYNEQFF	TGTGCCAGCAGCTTCTTCCGGAGCTCCTACAATGAGCAGTTCTTC	.	TRBJ2-1	.	TRBV7-2
CSASRQRTEAFF	TGCAGTGCTAGTAGACAGCGCACTGAAGCTTTCTTT	.	TRBJ1-1	few	TRBV20-1
CASSPLGLAGYNEQFF	TGTGCCAGCAGTCCGCTGGGACTAGCGGGATACAATGAGCAGTTCTTC	TRBD2	TRBJ2-1	few	TRBV12-3/TRBV12-4
CASSLSTSGLGEQYF	TGTGCCAGCAGTTTATCAACTAGCGGCCTAGGCGAGCAGTACTTC	TRBD2	TRBJ2-7	.	TRBV27
CSARVQWGPPQETQYF	TGCAGTGCTAGAGTACAGTGGGGACCGCCTCAAGAGACCCAGTACTTC	.	TRBJ2-5	.	TRBV20-1
CSASPGLAASYNEQFF	TGCAGTGCTAGCCCGGGACTAGCGGCCTCCTACAATGAGCAGTTCTTC	TRBD2	TRBJ2-1	.	TRBV20-1
CASSPGQGGTNEKLFF	TGTGCCAGCAGCCCCGGGCAGGGGGGGACTAATGAAAAACTGTTTTTT	TRBD1	TRBJ1-4	.	TRBV7-2
CATSRDRPDEQFF	TGTGCCACCAGCAGAGATCGGCCGGATGAGCAGTTCTTC	.	TRBJ2-1	.	TRBV15
CASRPFPASGSYNEQFF	TGTGCCAGCAGACCCTTCCCCGCCTCCGGGAGTTACAATGAGCAGTTCTTC	.	TRBJ2-1	.	TRBV7-2
CATSGSFRTGRDTQYF	TGTGCCACCAGCGGATCGTTCAGGACAGGGCGAGATACGCAGTATTTT	TRBD1	TRBJ2-3	many	TRBV15
CASSPISRLAGITDTQYF	TGTGCCAGCAGCCCCATTAGCCGACTAGCGGGGATCACAGATACGCAGTATTTT	TRBD2	TRBJ2-3	few	TRBV7-2
CSARVTSGTGEYNEQFF	TGCAGTGCTAGAGTGACTAGCGGGACTGGGGAATACAATGAGCAGTTCTTC	TRBD2	TRBJ2-1	.	TRBV20-1
CASSQDLDEQFF	TGCGCCAGCAGCCAAGATTTAGATGAGCAGTTCTTC	.	TRBJ2-1	.	TRBV4-1
CASSVAGRVYEQYF	TGTGCCAGCAGTGTAGCGGGGCGGGTCTACGAGCAGTACTTC	TRBD2	TRBJ2-7	once	TRBV27
CASSPGVNYGYTF	TGTGCCAGCAGCCCGGGGGTAAACTATGGCTACACCTTC	.	TRBJ1-2	few	TRBV7-8
CATMSLAGGVETQYF	TGTGCCACCATGAGTCTAGCGGGAGGGGTAGAGACCCAGTACTTC	TRBD2	TRBJ2-5	.	TRBV24-1
CASSPIQGIQETQYF	TGTGCCAGCAGCCCCATACAGGGGATCCAAGAGACCCAGTACTTC	TRBD1	TRBJ2-5	.	TRBV7-2
CASSPQLGEQFF	TGTGCCAGCAGCCCACAATTGGGGGAGCAGTTCTTC	.	TRBJ2-1	.	TRBV7-8
CASSSGTPKYNEQFF	TGTGCCAGCAGTTCCGGGACTCCTAAGTACAATGAGCAGTTCTTC	.	TRBJ2-1	.	TRBV6-5
CASSLAGGGPYEQYF	TGTGCCAGCAGCTTAGCGGGCGGGGGCCCCTACGAGCAGTACTTC	.	TRBJ2-7	.	TRBV11-2
CASSLRDTQYF	TGTGCCAGCAGCTTGCGGGATACGCAGTATTTT	.	TRBJ2-3	many	TRBV28
CASSPAGVFSGNEQFF	TGTGCCAGCAGTCCCGCGGGGGTCTTCTCTGGCAATGAGCAGTTCTTC	TRBD2	TRBJ2-1	once	TRBV6-5
CASSLMQSSYNERFF	TGTGCCAGCAGTTTAATGCAGTCCTCCTACAATGAGCGGTTCTTC	.	TRBJ2-1	.	TRBV28
CASSSRSFYGYTF	TGTGCCAGCAGCTCCAGGAGTTTCTATGGCTACACCTTC	.	TRBJ1-2	.	TRBV11-2
CAISERGGGYSNQPQHF	TGTGCCATCAGTGAACGTGGGGGGGGATATAGCAATCAGCCCCAGCATTTT	.	TRBJ1-5	.	TRBV10-3